What follows are 8 T cell receptor beta chains derived from one specimen sequenced in a study of T cell responses to AZD1222 COVID-19 vaccine. The method was immunoSEQ multiplex PCR; TCRdb's version includes in-frame clones alone and lacks a portion of them. The table shows more than 95,000 clones, with 75% to 90% occurring only once. The specimen comprised peripheral blood, sampled on day 0 of AZD1222 vaccination. The receptors originated from an adult in good health.

This clone was seen only once. The chain joins TRBV3-1 (or the pseudogene TRBV3-2) to TRBJ2-2; the match to TRBD2 covers 11 bases. V lost 4 bases to trimming and J lost 7 bases; unmatched junction nucleotides: 8. Germline V gene lookup returns CDR1 LGHDT and CDR2 YNNKEL (reference sequence). This CDR3 contains 16 residues. CDR3 in amino acids: CASSPSSLAGGGELFF. In DNA, the CDR3 is TGTGCCAGCAGCCCCTCCTCTCTAGCGGGGGGCGGGGAGCTGTTTTTT.

The chain has TRBV5-4 and TRBJ2-5; D is possibly TRBD2 (5 bases). V was shortened by 4 bases and J by 1 base, with 8 bases between the two germline ends. Germline CDR1 and CDR2: SGHNT and YYREEE (reference sequence). This CDR3 is built from 13 residues. The CDR3 loop reads CASSPRAQETQYF. Here the CDR3 DNA reads TGTGCCAGCAGCCCGCGGGCCCAAGAGACCCAGTACTTC.

The chain combines TRBV7-9 with TRBJ2-1; the D is unclear. The CDR3 consists of 14 residues. The germline V gene has CDR1 SEHNR and CDR2 FQNEAQ (reference sequence). Between the trimmed V and J ends, which lost 3 bases and 4 bases, there was a span of 10 bases. CDR3 coding DNA: TGTGCCAGCAGCTTGCTGGAAAAATACAATGAGCAGTTCTTC. It yields the protein CASSLLEKYNEQFF.

The chain is built from TRBV6-5 and TRBJ2-7, with TRBD2 identical over 9 bases. Germline values: CDR1 MNHEY, CDR2 SVGAGI. The length of the CDR3 is 15 residues. J was trimmed by 2 bases and V by 2 bases; bases with no gene match: 4. The CDR3 sequence is CASSYGSGRPYEQYF. CDR3 DNA sequence: TGTGCCAGCAGTTACGGTAGCGGGAGACCCTACGAGCAGTACTTC.

The chain employs TRBV5-5 and TRBJ2-5, with D possibly being TRBD1 (5 bases). The CDR3 loop spans 15 amino acids. The germline V and J ends were trimmed by 0 bases and 2 bases, with 11 bases remaining between them. Germline CDR1 reads SGHKS; CDR2 reads YYEKEE (reference sequence). In DNA form, the CDR3 reads TGTGCCAGCAGCTTGGCCGAGCCAGGGCAAGAGACCCAGTACTTC. This codes for CASSLAEPGQETQYF.

The J gene is TRBJ2-3, the V gene TRBV7-2, with D possibly matching TRBD1 (5 bases). This CDR3 comprises 15 residues. Trimming stripped 0 bases from V and 6 bases from J, with 13 bases between. The germline V gene has CDR1 SGHTA and CDR2 FQGNSA. The CDR3, as DNA: TGTGCCAGCAGCTTAGCTTCAGGGTCCAGGGATACGCAGTATTTT. Amino acid sequence: CASSLASGSRDTQYF.

V and J are TRBV5-1 and TRBJ2-2, with D maybe TRBD1 (6 bases). V was clipped by 1 base and J by 7 bases, with 14 bases between them. This CDR3 has 15 amino acids. Germline V lookup: CDR1 SGHRS, CDR2 YFSETQ. As DNA, the CDR3 is TGCGCCAGCAGCTTGCCTGGGGGCGCCGGCGGGGAGCTGTTTTTT. Protein sequence: CASSLPGGAGGELFF.

This chain connects TRBV4-2 to TRBJ1-5; D remains unclear. V was pared by 4 bases and J by 9 bases, with 16 bases between. The CDR3 length is 14 residues. Germline V gives CDR1 LGHNA, CDR2 YNFKEQ. CDR3 sequence (DNA): TGTGCCAGCAGCCCCAATTCCGGCCCATGGCCCCAGCATTTT. Translated, it gives CASSPNSGPWPQHF.